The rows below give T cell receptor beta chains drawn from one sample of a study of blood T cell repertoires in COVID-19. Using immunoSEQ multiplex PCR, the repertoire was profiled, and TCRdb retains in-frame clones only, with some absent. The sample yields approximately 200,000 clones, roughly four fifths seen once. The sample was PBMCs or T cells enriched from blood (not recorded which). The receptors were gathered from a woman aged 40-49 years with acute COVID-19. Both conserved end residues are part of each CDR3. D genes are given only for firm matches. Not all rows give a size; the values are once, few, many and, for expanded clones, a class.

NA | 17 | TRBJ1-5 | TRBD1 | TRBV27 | TGTGCCAGCAGTCCAGGACAGGGCCCATATAGCAATCAGCCCCAGCATTTT | CASSPGQGPYSNQPQHF
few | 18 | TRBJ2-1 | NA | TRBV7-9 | TGTGCCAGCAGCTTTCCCTCTTTTACTAGTAACTCCTACAATGAGCAGTTCTTC | CASSFPSFTSNSYNEQFF
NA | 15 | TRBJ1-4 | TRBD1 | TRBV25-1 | TGTGCCAGCAGTTCCCGACAGGGGGCTGTCGAAAAACTGTTTTTT | CASSSRQGAVEKLFF
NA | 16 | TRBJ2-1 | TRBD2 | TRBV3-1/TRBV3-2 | TGTGCCAGCAGCCGATCTAGCGGAAACTCCTACAATGAGCAGTTCTTC | CASSRSSGNSYNEQFF
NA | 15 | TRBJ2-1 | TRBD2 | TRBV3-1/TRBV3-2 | TGTGCCAGCAGCCAAGCGGCGGGAGAGGTCAATGAGCAGTTCTTC | CASSQAAGEVNEQFF
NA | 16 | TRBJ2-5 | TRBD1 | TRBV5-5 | TGTGCCAGCAGCCCTACTATACAGGGGCGACAAGAGACCCAGTACTTC | CASSPTIQGRQETQYF
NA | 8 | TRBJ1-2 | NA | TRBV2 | TGTGCGCTGGCAGGCTACACCTTC | CALAGYTF
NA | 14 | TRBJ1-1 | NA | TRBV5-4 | TGTGCCAGCAACCTCCAGGGGATATTCTCTGAAGCTTTCTTT | CASNLQGIFSEAFF
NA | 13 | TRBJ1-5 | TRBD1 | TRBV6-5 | TGTGCCAGCACCGAGGGGGCAGTCGCGCCCCAGCATTTT | CASTEGAVAPQHF
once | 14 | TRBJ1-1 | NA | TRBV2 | TGTGCCAGCGGGGGGGAGGCAGTCCGGACTGAAGCTTTCTTT | CASGGEAVRTEAFF
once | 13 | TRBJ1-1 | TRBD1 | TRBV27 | TGTGCCAGCAGACATATTGACAGGGATGAAGCTTTCTTT | CASRHIDRDEAFF
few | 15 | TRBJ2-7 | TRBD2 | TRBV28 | TGTGCCAGCAGTTCTACTAGCGGGGGGACCTACGAGCAGTACTTC | CASSSTSGGTYEQYF
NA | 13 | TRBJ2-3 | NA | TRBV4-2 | TGTGCCAGCAGCCAATACAAGGAGGGTACGCAGTATTTT | CASSQYKEGTQYF
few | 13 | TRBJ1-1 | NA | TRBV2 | TGTGCCAGCAGCATCTTCTCAGGCACTGAAGCTTTCTTT | CASSIFSGTEAFF
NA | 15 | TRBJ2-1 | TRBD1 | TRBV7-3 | TGTGCCAGCAGCTCGACAGGGCAGGCCTACAATGAGCAGTTCTTC | CASSSTGQAYNEQFF
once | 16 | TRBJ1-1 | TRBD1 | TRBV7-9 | TGTGCCAGCAGCTTACCCCTACAGGGGTATGGCACTGAAGCTTTCTTT | CASSLPLQGYGTEAFF
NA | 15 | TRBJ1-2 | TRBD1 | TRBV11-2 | TGTGCCAGCAGCTTAGCCGCGGAGGGGGCTTATGGCTACACCTTC | CASSLAAEGAYGYTF
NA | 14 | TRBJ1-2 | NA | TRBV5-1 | TGCGCCAGCAGCTTGGAGGCCAACCCCAGGGGCTACACCTTC | CASSLEANPRGYTF
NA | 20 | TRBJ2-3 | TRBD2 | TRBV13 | TGTGCCAGCAGCTCCCGAGGTACTAAGACTAGCGGGGGGGCACGTTATACGCAGTATTTT | CASSSRGTKTSGGARYTQYF
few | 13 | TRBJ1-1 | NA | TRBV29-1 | TGCAGCGTCCGGGACACTGCGAACACTGAAGCTTTCTTT | CSVRDTANTEAFF
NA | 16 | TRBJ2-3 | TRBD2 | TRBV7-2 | TGTGCCAGCAGCCTTGGACTAGCGGGGGGCGCAGATACGCAGTATTTT | CASSLGLAGGADTQYF
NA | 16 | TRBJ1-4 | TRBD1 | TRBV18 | TGTGCCAGCTCATCCAGGGGGTTGAAGACTAATGAAAAACTGTTTTTT | CASSSRGLKTNEKLFF
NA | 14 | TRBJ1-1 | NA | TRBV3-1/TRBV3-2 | TGTGCCAGCAGCCTGGGACTCTCGAACACTGAAGCTTTCTTT | CASSLGLSNTEAFF
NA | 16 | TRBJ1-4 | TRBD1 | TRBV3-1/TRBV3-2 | TGTGCCAGCAGCCAAGACCAGGGGGCGGATAATGAAAAACTGTTTTTT | CASSQDQGADNEKLFF
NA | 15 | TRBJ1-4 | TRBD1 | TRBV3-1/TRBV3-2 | TGTGCCAGCAGCCCCTCCGGGACAGCGAATGAAAAACTGTTTTTT | CASSPSGTANEKLFF
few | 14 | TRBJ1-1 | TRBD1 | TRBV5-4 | TGTGCCAGCAGCATCGGGACAGGGGCCACTGAAGCTTTCTTT | CASSIGTGATEAFF
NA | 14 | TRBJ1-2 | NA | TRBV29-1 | TGCAGCGTTGAAGATGATCCTACTAACTATGGCTACACCTTC | CSVEDDPTNYGYTF
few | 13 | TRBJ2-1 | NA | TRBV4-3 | TGCGCCAGCAGCCAAGGAGGGTACAATGAGCAGTTCTTC | CASSQGGYNEQFF
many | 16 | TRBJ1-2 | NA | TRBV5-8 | TGTGCCAGCAGCTTTGGAGGGCCCGACGAAACCTATGGCTACACCTTC | CASSFGGPDETYGYTF
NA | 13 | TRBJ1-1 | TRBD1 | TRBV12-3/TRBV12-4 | TGTGCCATACGACAGGGAACGAACACTGAAGCTTTCTTT | CAIRQGTNTEAFF
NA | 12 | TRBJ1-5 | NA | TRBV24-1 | TGTGCCACCAGTGATCCCTATCAGCCCCAGCATTTT | CATSDPYQPQHF
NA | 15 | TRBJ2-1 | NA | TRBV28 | TGTGCCAGCAGTAGGGGGGGACAATTCTACAATGAGCAGTTCTTC | CASSRGGQFYNEQFF